These 18 T cell receptor beta chains share one sample of origin, sequenced in a study of T cells after yellow fever vaccination. Each CDR3 protein is one row after TCRdb ran MiXCR on the 5' RACE reads. Of about 120,000 distinct CDR3 sequences listed, about 7.2% were seen once; the top ten hold 2.5% to 3.5%. The sequenced sample was CD4+ T cells sorted from PBMCs, obtained more than 40 days after the first yellow fever vaccination. Receptor source: a man aged 18 to 29 who received the YFV17D yellow fever vaccine.

This clonotype was seen ten or more times. This sequence joins TRBV5-1 and TRBJ2-1; 9 bases align to TRBD1. V lost 0 bases, J lost 4 bases, and 2 bases stayed unmatched. The CDR3 covers 15 residues. Germline CDR1 reads SGHRS; CDR2 reads YFSETQ. CDR3 protein: CASSLEGTGYNEQFF. The CDR3 DNA reads as TGCGCCAGCAGCTTGGAGGGGACAGGGTACAATGAGCAGTTCTTC.

The V gene is TRBV14, the J gene TRBJ1-4; 10 bases are a match to TRBD1. The germline V gene encodes CDR1 SGHDN and CDR2 FVKESK. Trimming cost V 6 bases and J 8 bases; bases outside gene matches: 9. The CDR3 runs 15 residues. Written as DNA, the CDR3 is TGTGCCAGCAGTTTTGACAGGGGGCGACGAGAAAAACTGTTTTTT. This sequence encodes CASSFDRGRREKLFF.

This clonotype was observed many times. The V call is TRBV4-3, the J call TRBJ2-3; the D call may be TRBD1 or TRBD2 (5 bases each). CDR3 length equals 14 residues. V lost 4 bases and J lost 6, with 14 bases in between. Per germline, CDR1 LGHNA and CDR2 YSLEER. The CDR3 spells CASSLRGPPDTQYF. In nucleotides, the CDR3 is TGCGCCAGCAGCCTACGGGGCCCTCCCGATACGCAGTATTTT.

This clonotype was counted many times. The chain is built from TRBV7-8 and TRBJ2-4; D assignment may be TRBD1 or TRBD2 (5 bases each). Per the germline V gene, CDR1 is SGHVS and CDR2 is FQNEAQ. The CDR3 has 16 amino acids. V was pared by 1 base and J by 3 bases, with 13 bases between. Here the CDR3 DNA reads TGTGCCAGCAGCTTAGGAGGGGTGGGCTTCAAAAACATTCAGTACTTC. Its translation is CASSLGGVGFKNIQYF.

Ten or more counts support this clonotype. The chain employs TRBV20-1 and TRBJ2-5; TRBD2 aligns across 13 bases. V was clipped by 5 bases and J by 5 bases; unmatched bases: 8. CDR1 is DFQATT and CDR2 is SNEGSKA in the germline V gene (reference sequence). The CDR3 runs 15 residues. CDR3 sequence: CSARRGLAGTETQYF. CDR3 in DNA: TGCAGTGCTCGTCGGGGACTAGCGGGGACGGAGACCCAGTACTTC.

This clonotype was detected many times. V and J are TRBV6-5 and TRBJ2-5; D may correspond to TRBD1 or TRBD2 (6 bases each). Trimming pared 1 base from V and 5 bases from J, leaving 11 bases between. Germline V gives CDR1 MNHEY, CDR2 SVGAGI. This CDR3 spans 14 amino acids. The CDR3 DNA sequence: TGTGCCAGCAGTTACTACGGAGGGGGTGAGACCCAGTACTTC. Translating gives CASSYYGGGETQYF.

In its sample, this clonotype was seen many times. V usage is TRBV6-1 and J usage is TRBJ2-2, with TRBD2 as a possible D gene (7 bases). V was shortened by 8 bases and J by 4 bases, with 14 bases between the two germline ends. This CDR3 region has 14 residues. Germline V lookup: CDR1 MNHNS, CDR2 SASEGT. DNA for the CDR3: TGTGCCAGCCAAAGGGGGGGTAGCACCGGGGAGCTGTTTTTT. Its protein product is CASQRGGSTGELFF.

This clonotype was observed at least ten times. The chain employs TRBV4-2 and TRBJ2-1, with a weak D call TRBD2 (6 bases). Germline V gene lookup returns CDR1 LGHNA and CDR2 YNFKEQ. This CDR3 spans 19 amino acids. Trimming stripped 0 bases from V and 1 base from J, with 19 bases between. The CDR3 bases are TGTGCCAGCAGCCAAGATCACCCCCGGGGGATGACGTCCTACAATGAGCAGTTCTTC. Translating gives CASSQDHPRGMTSYNEQFF.

This clonotype was counted at least ten times. The rearrangement links TRBV5-1 to TRBJ2-5, with 13 bases that match TRBD2. The germline V gene encodes CDR1 SGHRS and CDR2 YFSETQ. The CDR3 is made up of 17 amino acids. The J segment lost 4 bases and the V segment lost 4 bases, leaving 10 bases of the junction unmatched. The CDR3 bases are TGCGCCAGCAGCCGAGGACAGGGACTAGCGGGGTTAGAGACCCAGTACTTC. Its protein is CASSRGQGLAGLETQYF.

Notes on this clonotype: This may arise from a read error, as a much more abundant clone is one base away. CDR3 in amino acids: CARSYIWAGSSYNEQFF. In DNA form, the CDR3 reads TGTGCCAGGAGTTATATCTGGGCGGGGAGCTCCTACAATGAGCAGTTCTTC. The chain employs TRBV6-5 and TRBJ2-1; a possible D gene is TRBD2 (6 bases). The CDR3 covers 17 residues. Germline V gives CDR1 MNHEY, CDR2 SVGAGI.

Ten or more counts support this clonotype. This sequence joins TRBV7-9 and TRBJ1-1; TRBD1 might be the D (5 bases). Per the germline V gene, CDR1 is SEHNR and CDR2 is FQNEAQ (reference sequence). Trimming took 1 base from V and 3 from J, leaving 12 bases between them. CDR3 length: 15 amino acids. CDR3 sequence reads: CASSLGGAGDTEAFF. The CDR3 DNA sequence: TGTGCCAGCAGCTTAGGAGGGGCGGGGGACACTGAAGCTTTCTTT.

This clonotype was observed many times. This chain links TRBV12-3 or TRBV12-4 with TRBJ2-4; tentatively, D is TRBD2 (6 bases). V gave up 1 base and J gave up 1 base, with 11 bases separating them. CDR3 size: 16 residues. CDR3: CASSLEGGVAKNIQYF. CDR3 in DNA: TGTGCCAGCAGTTTAGAGGGCGGGGTCGCCAAAAACATTCAGTACTTC.

The table lists this clonotype with many counts. V usage is TRBV5-1 and J usage is TRBJ1-1, with D possibly matching TRBD1 (5 bases). V was pared by 6 bases and J by 4 bases, with 22 bases between. The CDR3 consists of 16 residues. CDR1 is SGHRS and CDR2 is YFSETQ in the germline V gene. The chain's CDR3 is CASKINGGVSFTEAFF. The CDR3 DNA reads as TGCGCCAGCAAGATTAATGGAGGGGTCTCTTTCACTGAAGCTTTCTTT.

This clonotype showed up many times. The chain recombines TRBV20-1 with TRBJ2-3; a possible D gene is TRBD1 (5 bases). Germline V gene data show CDR1 as DFQATT and CDR2 as SNEGSKA (reference sequence). The CDR3 is 13 residues long. V was cut by 2 bases and J by 2 bases, with 8 bases left in between. Written as DNA, the CDR3 is TGCAGTGCTAGACAGGGTCACACAGATACGCAGTATTTT. Its protein is CSARQGHTDTQYF.

The rearrangement links TRBV21-1 to TRBJ2-4; the table's D call TRBD1 went unverified against the DNA. TRBV21-1 represents a pseudogene. There are 17 residues in the CDR3. CDR3 in amino acids: CASSPQGLSRAKNIQYF. For the CDR3, the DNA is TGTGCCAGCAGCCCTCAGGGGCTGAGTAGGGCCAAAAACATTCAGTACTTC.

This clonotype occurred many times. The chain couples TRBV12-3 or TRBV12-4 to TRBJ2-7; 8 bases map to TRBD1. The CDR3 length is 14 residues. Unmatched junction bases numbered 6, after V lost 8 bases and J lost 0 bases. The CDR3 DNA reads as TGTGCCAGCCGCCGAACAGGGGGCTCCTACGAGCAGTACTTC. It encodes CASRRTGGSYEQYF.

This clonotype was counted at least ten times. The chain employs TRBV20-1 and TRBJ2-2; a weak D match, TRBD2 (6 bases). CDR1 is DFQATT, CDR2 SNEGSKA, per germline (reference sequence). V was shortened by 0 bases and J by 4 bases, with 12 bases between the two germline ends. This CDR3 is built from 15 residues. The CDR3 sequence: CSAREARGATGELFF. CDR3 coding DNA: TGCAGTGCTAGAGAAGCTCGCGGGGCCACCGGGGAGCTGTTTTTT.

This clonotype was seen at least ten times. The CDR3 DNA follows: TGTGCCAGCAGCTTGTCGCCGGACTACGAGCAGTACTTC. This codes for CASSLSPDYEQYF. The V call is TRBV7-8, the J call TRBJ2-7; D not certain. Trimming left V 3 bases short and J 3 bases short, with 9 bases between. Germline V gives CDR1 SGHVS, CDR2 FQNEAQ. This CDR3 contains 13 residues. The full variable domain, its missing parts supplied by reference TRBV7-8 and TRBJ2-7, is GAGVSQSPRYKVAKRGQDVALRCDPISGHVSLFWYQQALGQGPEFLTYFQNEAQLDKSGLPSDRFFAERPEGSVSTLKIQRTQQEDSAVYLCASSLSPDYEQYFGPGTRLTVT.